A selection of T cell receptor beta chains follows, all from one sample in a study of Graves' ophthalmopathy and Graves' hyperthyroidism. TCRdb re-called the multiplex PCR reads with MiXCR, one entry per CDR3 protein. The table shows about half a million distinct CDR3 sequences, with around 14% occurring only once. The sequenced sample was blood. Receptors originate from a woman aged 30 to 39 with Graves' ophthalmopathy. CDR3s include the opening cysteine and the closing phenylalanine or tryptophan. A D gene is named only where the DNA matches it firmly. Rows give clone size only sometimes, using once, few, many, or a class for an expanded clone.

d_gene: .
j_gene: TRBJ2-6
v_gene: TRBV5-4
abundance: many
CDR3nt: TGTGCCAGCAGCTTGGGAGCTGTCCTGACTTTC
CDR3aa: CASSLGAVLTF

d_gene: .
j_gene: TRBJ1-2
v_gene: TRBV7-2
abundance: .
CDR3nt: TGTGCCAGCAGCTTAGTAGGAAAAAACTATGGCTACACCTTC
CDR3aa: CASSLVGKNYGYTF

d_gene: .
j_gene: TRBJ2-7
v_gene: TRBV11-2
abundance: many
CDR3nt: TGTGCCAGCAGCTTAGACCTACGACAGACGCAGTACTTC
CDR3aa: CASSLDLRQTQYF

d_gene: .
j_gene: TRBJ1-1
v_gene: TRBV24-1
abundance: few
CDR3nt: TGTGCCACCAGTGATTGGCGGGGACCGGGAGCTTTCTTT
CDR3aa: CATSDWRGPGAFF

d_gene: .
j_gene: TRBJ1-5
v_gene: TRBV27
abundance: many
CDR3nt: TGTGCCAGCAGTCCCACCCCTGGCCAGCCCCGGCATTTT
CDR3aa: CASSPTPGQPRHF

d_gene: .
j_gene: TRBJ1-1
v_gene: TRBV6-5
abundance: many
CDR3nt: TGTGCCAGCAGTTTAACCTTCCTGAACACTGAAGCTTTCTTT
CDR3aa: CASSLTFLNTEAFF

d_gene: .
j_gene: TRBJ1-2
v_gene: TRBV19
abundance: many
CDR3nt: TGTGCCAGTTTGACGGTCTATGGCTACACCTTC
CDR3aa: CASLTVYGYTF

d_gene: .
j_gene: TRBJ1-2
v_gene: TRBV6-1
abundance: few
CDR3nt: TGTGCCAGCGAAGACCTTCGGGGTCTCGGCTACACCTTC
CDR3aa: CASEDLRGLGYTF

d_gene: TRBD1
j_gene: TRBJ2-2
v_gene: TRBV29-1
abundance: .
CDR3nt: TGCAGCGTACCCGACAGGGGGCGGAACACCGGGGAGCTGTGTTTT
CDR3aa: CSVPDRGRNTGELCF

d_gene: TRBD2
j_gene: TRBJ2-5
v_gene: TRBV3-1
abundance: .
CDR3nt: TGTGCCAGCAGCCAAGAATGGGTATCGGGCGGGGGGGCCAGAGAGACCCAGTACTTC
CDR3aa: CASSQEWVSGGGARETQYF

d_gene: .
j_gene: TRBJ2-5
v_gene: TRBV11-2
abundance: many
CDR3nt: TGTGCCAGCAGCCCCCAGGGGGGTCACCCGTACCAAGAGACCCAGTACTTC
CDR3aa: CASSPQGGHPYQETQYF

d_gene: .
j_gene: TRBJ2-7
v_gene: TRBV6-1
abundance: once
CDR3nt: TGTGCCAGCAGTCAGGACAGAATGTACGAGCAGTACTTC
CDR3aa: CASSQDRMYEQYF

d_gene: .
j_gene: TRBJ1-5
v_gene: TRBV6-2/TRBV6-3
abundance: many
CDR3nt: TGTGCCAGCAGTTACTCCGGGAACAATCAGCCCCAGCATTTT
CDR3aa: CASSYSGNNQPQHF

d_gene: TRBD1
j_gene: TRBJ1-1
v_gene: TRBV5-6
abundance: .
CDR3nt: TGTGCCAGCAGCTTGTACAGGGGGAGGAACACTGAAGCTTTCTTT
CDR3aa: CASSLYRGRNTEAFF

d_gene: TRBD1
j_gene: TRBJ1-1
v_gene: TRBV5-1
abundance: many
CDR3nt: TGCGCCAGCAGCCCCGGCCAGGGGGCGAGCACTGAAGCTTTCTTT
CDR3aa: CASSPGQGASTEAFF

d_gene: TRBD1
j_gene: TRBJ1-5
v_gene: TRBV7-9
abundance: .
CDR3nt: TGTGCCAGCAGCTGGGACAGGGAATCTAGTCAGCCCCAGCATTTT
CDR3aa: CASSWDRESSQPQHF

d_gene: .
j_gene: TRBJ1-1
v_gene: TRBV7-1
abundance: many
CDR3nt: TGTGCCAGCAGCTCAGATTGGAGCCCCAGGGGTGACGGCACTGAAGCTTTCTTT
CDR3aa: CASSSDWSPRGDGTEAFF

d_gene: TRBD1
j_gene: TRBJ2-3
v_gene: TRBV4-1
abundance: .
CDR3nt: TGCGCCAGCAGCCAAGTCGTGGGACAGGGAAGAAATACGCAGTATTTT
CDR3aa: CASSQVVGQGRNTQYF

d_gene: .
j_gene: TRBJ2-3
v_gene: TRBV28
abundance: many
CDR3nt: TGTGCCAGCAGCCCCTTGGAGGAAGTCACAGATACGCAGTATTTT
CDR3aa: CASSPLEEVTDTQYF

d_gene: TRBD1
j_gene: TRBJ1-2
v_gene: TRBV2
abundance: many
CDR3nt: TGTGCCAGCAGTGAGCGTGGACAGGGGGCGGGCTACACCTTC
CDR3aa: CASSERGQGAGYTF

d_gene: .
j_gene: TRBJ2-2
v_gene: TRBV12-3/TRBV12-4
abundance: many
CDR3nt: TGTGCCAGCAGTTGGGGACAAGACACCGGGGAGCTGTTTTTT
CDR3aa: CASSWGQDTGELFF

d_gene: .
j_gene: TRBJ2-7
v_gene: TRBV6-5
abundance: many
CDR3nt: TGTGCCAGCAGTTACAACGCCTACGAGCAGTACTTC
CDR3aa: CASSYNAYEQYF

d_gene: .
j_gene: TRBJ2-4
v_gene: TRBV6-1
abundance: many
CDR3nt: TGTGCCAGCAGTGAACTTGGAAACATTCAGTACTTC
CDR3aa: CASSELGNIQYF

d_gene: TRBD2
j_gene: TRBJ2-5
v_gene: TRBV2
abundance: many
CDR3nt: TGTGCCAGCACCTTGACTAGCGGGGGGGCGGAGACCCAGTACTTC
CDR3aa: CASTLTSGGAETQYF

d_gene: TRBD2
j_gene: TRBJ2-7
v_gene: TRBV4-1
abundance: few
CDR3nt: TGCGCCAGCAGCCAAACTAGCGGAGCTTACGAGCAGTACTTC
CDR3aa: CASSQTSGAYEQYF

d_gene: .
j_gene: TRBJ1-3
v_gene: TRBV30
abundance: many
CDR3nt: TGTGCCTGGAGTGTAGCCGGGAGCGGAAACACCATATATTTT
CDR3aa: CAWSVAGSGNTIYF

d_gene: .
j_gene: TRBJ1-2
v_gene: TRBV27
abundance: .
CDR3nt: TGTGCCAGCAGTTTATTGGTCGGCAGCCACTATGGCTACACCTTC
CDR3aa: CASSLLVGSHYGYTF

d_gene: TRBD2
j_gene: TRBJ2-7
v_gene: TRBV28
abundance: .
CDR3nt: TGTGCCAGCAGCCCCCTCCTAGTAGCGGGATACTCCTACGAGCAGTACTTC
CDR3aa: CASSPLLVAGYSYEQYF

d_gene: .
j_gene: TRBJ2-7
v_gene: TRBV2
abundance: many
CDR3nt: TGTGCCAGCTCAGCGGTCCGGGGGACATACGAGCAGTACTTC
CDR3aa: CASSAVRGTYEQYF

d_gene: .
j_gene: TRBJ1-1
v_gene: TRBV6-1
abundance: .
CDR3nt: TGTGCCAGCAATCAGGGCCCTGAAGCTTTCTTT
CDR3aa: CASNQGPEAFF

d_gene: TRBD1
j_gene: TRBJ1-5
v_gene: TRBV6-2/TRBV6-3
abundance: many
CDR3nt: TGTGCCAGCAGTTTACAGGGGGGCTATCAGCCCCAGCATTTT
CDR3aa: CASSLQGGYQPQHF

d_gene: .
j_gene: TRBJ2-5
v_gene: TRBV12-3/TRBV12-4
abundance: many
CDR3nt: TGTGCCAGCACCCCTTACCGGGGCCAAGAGACCCAGTACTTC
CDR3aa: CASTPYRGQETQYF

d_gene: .
j_gene: TRBJ1-5
v_gene: TRBV6-5
abundance: many
CDR3nt: TGTGCCAGCAGTTACAGGATCAATCAGCCCCAGCATTTT
CDR3aa: CASSYRINQPQHF

d_gene: TRBD1
j_gene: TRBJ1-1
v_gene: TRBV3-1
abundance: many
CDR3nt: TGTGCCAGCAGCCCCGGACAGGGGATCACTGAAGCTTTCTTT
CDR3aa: CASSPGQGITEAFF

d_gene: .
j_gene: TRBJ2-7
v_gene: TRBV25-1
abundance: many
CDR3nt: TGTGCCAGCAGTGAAGCGGGATTATCTCGTGAGCAGTACTTC
CDR3aa: CASSEAGLSREQYF